This is a list of T cell receptor beta chains from one sample in a study of blood T cell repertoires in COVID-19. Data came from immunoSEQ multiplex PCR; TCRdb stores just in-frame clones and leaves some out. The sample shows about 250,000 clones, roughly 80% of them seen only once. Sequencing was carried out using peripheral blood. These receptors came from an elderly man with acute or convalescent COVID-19. Both conserved end residues are part of each CDR3. Size is omitted from some rows. Given values are once, few, many or a class for expanded clones.

size	V	J	CDR3
.	TRBV3-1/TRBV3-2	TRBJ2-1	CASSKRGRDEQFF
.	TRBV2	TRBJ2-2	CASSGGTLNTGELFF
.	TRBV28	TRBJ1-3	CASSLLGASGNTIYF
.	TRBV2	TRBJ1-2	CASSEGSSVDYGYTF
.	TRBV10-2	TRBJ2-7	CASSEPDRGRKGEQYF
.	TRBV18	TRBJ2-7	CASSVLGFHEQYF
.	TRBV6-6	TRBJ2-1	CASRPQEAGGGNEQFF
.	TRBV7-9	TRBJ2-7	CASSLRSHQYEQYF
once	TRBV7-6	TRBJ2-1	CASSLSGGTIYSYNEQFF
.	TRBV7-2	TRBJ1-1	CASSLGTNTEAFF
.	TRBV7-9	TRBJ2-7	CASSTGDRRLGEQYF
.	TRBV6-5	TRBJ2-7	CASRRPPGGEQYF
.	TRBV19	TRBJ1-1	CASRRPIRFSGTGTEAFF
.	TRBV11-2	TRBJ2-1	CASSRGLVPYNEQFF
once	TRBV5-1	TRBJ2-7	CASSFGDRAAGEQYF
.	TRBV19	TRBJ1-5	CASSIWGQNSYRARNQPQHF
once	TRBV2	TRBJ2-7	CASSELASSYEQYF
.	TRBV18	TRBJ2-3	CASSPPWTSGTDTQYF
.	TRBV24-1	TRBJ1-2	CATFDGTAYGYTF
.	TRBV7-2	TRBJ2-3	CASSGGGTVINTQYF
.	TRBV9	TRBJ2-2	CASSVGTGTGNTGELFF
.	TRBV5-1	TRBJ2-3	CASSFEWGPTSTDTQYF
.	TRBV3-1/TRBV3-2	TRBJ1-2	CASSQGQGAEAGYTF
.	TRBV19	TRBJ2-4	CASSMDRVGKNIQYF
.	TRBV6-5	TRBJ2-7	CASNRAGENEQYF
.	TRBV4-1	TRBJ1-4	CASSQVLVTNEKLFF
.	TRBV15	TRBJ1-6	CATYWDRGNSPLHF
.	TRBV30	TRBJ2-7	CAWSVPPQGQRSYEQYF
many	TRBV7-9	TRBJ2-7	CASSLVGSSYEQYF
.	TRBV7-2	TRBJ1-3	CASSPRTAARGNTIYF
once	TRBV19	TRBJ2-1	CASTPSWRAGGYNEQFF
.	TRBV12-5	TRBJ2-7	CASGLEQGVTYEQYF
.	TRBV18	TRBJ1-1	CASSPGQPQGSFTEAFF
.	TRBV30	TRBJ1-2	CAWRPSGLGGYYGYTF
once	TRBV5-8	TRBJ2-5	CASSYTQETQYF
.	TRBV29-1	TRBJ1-3	CSVVLTGQRNTIYF
.	TRBV28	TRBJ2-3	CASSLRTSTDTQYF
once	TRBV6-1	TRBJ2-3	CASSERRRGLPSTDTQYF
.	TRBV27	TRBJ1-6	CASSRRDFAAGSPLHF
.	TRBV15	TRBJ1-4	CATSRRTGKGEKLFF
.	TRBV18	TRBJ2-2	CASSTGGHGELFF
once	TRBV24-1	TRBJ2-3	CATSDSRARTDTQYF
.	TRBV30	TRBJ1-1	CAWLDRGVNTEAFF
once	TRBV11-2	TRBJ2-4	CASSSDGDSYLIAKNIQYF
.	TRBV30	TRBJ2-7	CAWSIQAGGYEQYF
.	TRBV4-1	TRBJ1-3	CASSQDLLSSGNTIYF
.	TRBV28	TRBJ2-7	CASSRQDRYYEQYF
.	TRBV7-8	TRBJ1-1	CASSLAPGLLNTEAFF
.	TRBV21-1	TRBJ1-4	CASSKVDSATNEKLFF
.	TRBV27	TRBJ1-6	CASHLGQGDSPLHF
.	TRBV5-1	TRBJ2-7	CASSRDRGSSYEQYF
.	TRBV19	TRBJ1-5	CASGDSSGQPQHF
.	TRBV19	TRBJ2-3	CASSITAGVTDTQYF
.	TRBV5-1	TRBJ1-5	CASSLRGSPNQPQHF
.	TRBV6-6	TRBJ1-5	CASRRTDYSNQPQHF
.	TRBV6-5	TRBJ1-3	CASSYTHGSGNTIYF